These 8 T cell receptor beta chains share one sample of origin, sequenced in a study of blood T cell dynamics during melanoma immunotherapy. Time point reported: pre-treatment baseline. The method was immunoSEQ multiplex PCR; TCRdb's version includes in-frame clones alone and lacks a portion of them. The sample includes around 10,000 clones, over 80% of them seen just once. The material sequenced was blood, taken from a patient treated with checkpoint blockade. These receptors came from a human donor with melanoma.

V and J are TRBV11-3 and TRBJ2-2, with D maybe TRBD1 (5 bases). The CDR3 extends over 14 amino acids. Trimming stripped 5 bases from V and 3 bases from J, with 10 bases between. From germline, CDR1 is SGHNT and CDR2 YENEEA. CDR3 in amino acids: CASSQSRDTGELFF. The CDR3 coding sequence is TGTGCCAGCAGCCAATCCAGGGACACCGGGGAGCTGTTTTTT.

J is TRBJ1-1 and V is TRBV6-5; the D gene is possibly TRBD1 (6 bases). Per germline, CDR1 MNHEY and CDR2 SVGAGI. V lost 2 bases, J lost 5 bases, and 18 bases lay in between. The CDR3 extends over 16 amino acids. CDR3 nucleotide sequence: TGTGCCAGCAGTTACCGAGACAGGCCTCGCGAGACTGAAGCTTTCTTT. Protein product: CASSYRDRPRETEAFF.

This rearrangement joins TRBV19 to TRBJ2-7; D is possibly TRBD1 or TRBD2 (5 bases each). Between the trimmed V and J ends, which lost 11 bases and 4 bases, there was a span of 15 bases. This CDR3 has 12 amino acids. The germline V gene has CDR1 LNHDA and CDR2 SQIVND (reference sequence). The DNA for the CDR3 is TGTGCCGTTCGGGGCAAGGCTTACGAGCAGTACTTC. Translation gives CAVRGKAYEQYF.

The CDR3 reads CASSQERDRGLGYTF. CDR3 sequence (DNA): TGCGCCAGCAGCCAAGAAAGGGACAGGGGGCTTGGCTACACCTTC. The chain is built from TRBV4-1 and TRBJ1-2; TRBD1 aligns across 12 bases. The CDR3 is 15 amino acids. Trimming took 0 bases from V and 7 from J; bases not matched to a gene: 3. Germline lookup yields CDR1 MGHRA and CDR2 YSYEKL.

The CDR3 protein is CASSLKTGELFF. The CDR3 nucleotides read TGTGCCAGCAGTTTAAAAACCGGGGAGCTGTTTTTT. The chain couples TRBV28 to TRBJ2-2; no reliable D call. CDR1 is MDHEN and CDR2 is SYDVKM in the germline V gene. This CDR3 has 12 residues. V lost 2 bases and J lost 5, with 3 bases in between. The variable domain in full, with the rest retrieved from reference TRBV28 and TRBJ2-2, is DVKVTQSSRYLVKRTGEKVFLECVQDMDHENMFWYRQDPGLGLRLIYFSYDVKMKEKGDIPEGYSVSREKKERFSLILESASTNQTSMYLCASSLKTGELFFGEGSRLTVL.

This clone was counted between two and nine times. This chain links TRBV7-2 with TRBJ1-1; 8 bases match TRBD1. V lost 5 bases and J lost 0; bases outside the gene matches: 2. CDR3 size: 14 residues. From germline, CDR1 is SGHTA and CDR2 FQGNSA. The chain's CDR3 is CASSPRGLNTEAFF. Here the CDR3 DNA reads TGTGCCAGCAGCCCCAGGGGGCTGAACACTGAAGCTTTCTTT. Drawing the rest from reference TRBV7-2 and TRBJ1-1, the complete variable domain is GAGVSQSPSNKVTEKGKDVELRCDPISGHTALYWYRQSLGQGLEFLIYFQGNSAPDKSGLPSDRFSAERTGGSVSTLTIQRTQQEDSAVYLCASSPRGLNTEAFFGQGTRLTVV.

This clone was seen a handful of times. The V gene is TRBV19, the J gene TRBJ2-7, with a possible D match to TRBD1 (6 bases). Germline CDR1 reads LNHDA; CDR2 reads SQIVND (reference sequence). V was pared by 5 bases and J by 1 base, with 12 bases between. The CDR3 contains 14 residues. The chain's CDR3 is CASSATGTSYEQYV. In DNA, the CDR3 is TGTGCCAGTAGTGCTACAGGGACGTCCTACGAGCAGTACGTC.

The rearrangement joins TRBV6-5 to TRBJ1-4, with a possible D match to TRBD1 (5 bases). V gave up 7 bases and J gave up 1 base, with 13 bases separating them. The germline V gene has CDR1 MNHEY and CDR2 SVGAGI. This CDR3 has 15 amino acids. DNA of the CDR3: TGTGCCAGCACCCTACTGGGGGGAACTAATGAAAAACTGTTTTTT. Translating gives CASTLLGGTNEKLFF.